This T cell receptor beta chain was sequenced in a study of T cells in Graves' hyperthyroidism and ophthalmopathy. Overall study findings and caveats: Blood shared most expanded thyroid clonotypes above 0.001.

Note on this clonotype: As yet, its antigen is unknown.

TCR beta CDR3 region amplification was performed from RNA transcripts. A first-round RT-PCR of the TCR CDR3 used the HTBI primer set. TCRdb re-called the multiplex PCR reads with MiXCR, one entry per CDR3 protein. The sample lists around 420,000 distinct CDR3 sequences, less than 20% seen once, with approximately 14% in the top ten. Patients with uncontrolled infections, other autoimmune diseases, pregnancy or lactation were excluded. Germline CDR1 reads SQVTM; CDR2 reads ANQGSEA. The CDR3 sequence is 14 residues long. The V gene lost 5 bases and the J gene lost 0 bases, with 11 bases spanning the gap.

The J gene is TRBJ2-1, the V gene TRBV29-1, with TRBD2 as a possible D gene (5 bases). Sequenced sample: blood. This clonotype originated in a woman between 18 and 30 years old with Graves' hyperthyroidism. Here the CDR3 reads CSVLSGSSYNEQFF. Here the CDR3 DNA reads TGCAGCGTTCTGTCGGGAAGCTCCTACAATGAGCAGTTCTTC.